Described below is a single T cell receptor beta chain sequence and its context. Its matching antigen is unknown. Assay: immunoSEQ multiplex PCR; the TCRdb copy retains only in-frame clones and omits some. Of some 350,000 clones in the sample, roughly 87% were seen once. Germline CDR1 is SGHDT and CDR2 is YYEEEE. Germline trimming cut 4 bases from V and 1 base from J; bases unmatched to any gene: 7. CDR3 size: 16 residues. The sample belongs to a study of cytomegalovirus exposure and HLA in healthy donors. Overall study findings and caveats: It was fewer than 200 TCR beta chains that were listed as cytomegalovirus-associated. Rare sequences made up most TCRs, while some public TCRs were found in many donors. In vitro data verified a few CMV-associated chains as specific for CMV antigens. Within the 100 to 150 validation repertoires, first-cohort TCR clusters tended to co-occur, according to a later analysis.

The chain combines TRBV5-6 with TRBJ1-1, with 10 bases fitting TRBD1. This receptor was identified in a woman aged 25-40 years in good health and CMV-seropositive. The sample consisted of PBMCs. In DNA, the CDR3 is TGTGCCAGCAGCCCCTACCGGACAGGGGGGAACACTGAAGCTTTCTTT. Amino acid sequence: CASSPYRTGGNTEAFF. The variable domain in full, with the rest retrieved from reference TRBV5-6 and TRBJ1-1, is DAGVTQSPTHLIKTRGQQVTLRCSPKSGHDTVSWYQQALGQGPQFIFQYYEEEERQRGNFPDRFSGHQFPNYSSELNVNALLLGDSALYLCASSPYRTGGNTEAFFGQGTRLTVV.